Following are 21 T cell receptor beta chains from one sample sequenced in a study of cytomegalovirus exposure and HLA in healthy donors. A multiplex PCR was run with 60 Vbeta primers and 13 Jbeta primers. Clones were sequenced by immunoSEQ multiplex PCR, and TCRdb holds only the in-frame ones, with some missing. The sample holds some 75,000 clones. The sample comprised PBMCs. Receptors were obtained from a boy aged 10-17 years in good health and CMV-seronegative.

V gene TRBV21-1 combines with J gene TRBJ2-3; the table's D call, TRBD1, has no DNA check behind it. TRBV21-1 is a known pseudogene. The CDR3 contains 17 residues. The CDR3 bases are TGTGCCAGCAGCCAAAGAACGAGGGGGACCCCGGGGGATACGCAGTATTTT. Translation gives CASSQRTRGTPGDTQYF.

With regard to this clone: Relative to the germline gene, one junction end is altered; a read error may explain this. The genes are TRBV4-3 and TRBJ2-1, with 7 bases aligning to TRBD2. This CDR3 has 17 amino acids. Germline V CDR1 and CDR2: LGHNA, YSLEER. Here the CDR3 reads CASSQELAASSDNEQFF. The DNA for the CDR3 is TGCGCCAGCAGCCAAGAGCTAGCGGCGAGCTCCGACAATGAGCAGTTCTTC.

The CDR3 coding sequence is TGTGCCAGCAGCACCGGACAGAACACCGGGGAGCTGTTTTTT. It encodes CASSTGQNTGELFF. The V and J genes are TRBV5-8 and TRBJ2-2; D is possibly TRBD1 (5 bases). Germline CDR1 SGHTS, CDR2 YDEGEE. V shed 4 bases and J shed 1 base, with 8 bases lying between them. The CDR3 sequence is 14 residues long.

V is TRBV12-5 and J is TRBJ1-1, with TRBD1 as a possible D gene (5 bases). The germline V gene has CDR1 LGHNT and CDR2 FRNRAP. V lost 1 base and J lost 7, with 10 bases in between. This CDR3 has 13 amino acids. CDR3 sequence: CASGLGDSVEAFF. CDR3 nucleotide sequence: TGTGCTAGTGGTTTGGGAGACAGCGTTGAAGCTTTCTTT.

The chain links TRBV25-1 to TRBJ2-7; possibly TRBD1 for D (6 bases). CDR3 length: 13 amino acids. With 4 bases removed from V and 4 bases from J, the gap between germline ends came to 11 bases. Germline-derived CDR1 and CDR2 are MGHDK and SYGVNS. Written as DNA, the CDR3 is TGTGCCAGCAGTGTCGAAGACAGGTACGAGCAGTACTTC. As protein: CASSVEDRYEQYF.

The chain employs TRBV7-6 and TRBJ2-2; TRBD1 aligns across 7 bases. This CDR3 contains 15 residues. The germline CDR1 and CDR2 sequences are SGHVS and FNYEAQ. J lost 7 bases, V lost 1 base, and 6 bases had no gene match. CDR3 in DNA: TGTGCCAGCAGCTTAGTACAGGGGACGGTCGGGGAGCTGTTTTTT. It translates to CASSLVQGTVGELFF.

The genes are TRBV6-5 and TRBJ2-1; the match to TRBD2 covers 7 bases. Trimming removed 2 bases from V and 4 bases from J; junction bases left unmatched: 5. Germline V gives CDR1 MNHEY, CDR2 SVGAGI. The length of the CDR3 is 15 residues. Here the CDR3 reads CASSYLGTIYNEQFF. In DNA form, the CDR3 reads TGTGCCAGCAGTTACCTCGGGACTATATACAATGAGCAGTTCTTC.

The gene calls are TRBV29-1 and TRBJ1-2, with 7 bases that match TRBD1. Losses at the gene ends were 4 bases for V and 1 base for J; bases not matched to a gene: 9. CDR3 size: 15 residues. CDR1 is SQVTM, CDR2 ANQGSEA, per germline. The CDR3 sequence: CSVVTGNPVNYGYTF. The DNA for the CDR3 is TGCAGCGTTGTGACAGGGAATCCCGTTAACTATGGCTACACCTTC.

The J gene is TRBJ2-1, the V gene TRBV29-1; 14 bases are a match to TRBD2. The V gene end was trimmed by 0 bases and the J gene end by 8 bases; junction bases not matched to a gene: 3. There are 15 residues in the CDR3. CDR1 and CDR2 from the germline V gene are SQVTM and ANQGSEA. In DNA, the CDR3 is TGCAGCGTTGAAGATGGACTAGCGGGAGGTTATGAGCAGTTCTTC. It specifies CSVEDGLAGGYEQFF.

V is TRBV5-6 and J is TRBJ2-1; 9 bases map to TRBD2. The germline V gene has CDR1 SGHDT and CDR2 YYEEEE. Unmatched junction bases numbered 7, after V lost 1 base and J lost 8 bases. The CDR3 runs 15 residues. CDR3 sequence reads: CASSLFEREDYEQFF. The CDR3 nucleotides read TGTGCCAGCAGCTTGTTTGAGCGGGAGGATTATGAGCAGTTCTTC.

The chain has TRBV6-5 and TRBJ2-3, with a tentative D call TRBD2 (7 bases). Germline V gene lookup returns CDR1 MNHEY and CDR2 SVGAGI. V lost 0 bases and J lost 8, with 15 bases in between. The CDR3 is made up of 15 amino acids. Written as DNA, the CDR3 is TGTGCCAGCAGTTACTCGAGACGGGGGGCTCGTACGCAGTATTTT. Translating gives CASSYSRRGARTQYF.

The chain couples TRBV10-3 to TRBJ2-7; TRBD2 agrees at 11 bases. Germline CDR1 reads ENHRY; CDR2 reads SYGVKD. The CDR3 runs to 18 residues. V was clipped by 0 bases and J by 0 bases; unmatched bases: 7. In nucleotides, the CDR3 is TGTGCCATCAGTGAGTCGCCTAGCGGGGGGACCCCCTCCTACGAGCAGTACTTC. This codes for CAISESPSGGTPSYEQYF.

The gene calls are TRBV6-6 and TRBJ1-1; no reliable D call. Trimming removed 4 bases from V and 3 bases from J, with 3 bases in between. The CDR3 totals 11 residues. Germline V CDR1 and CDR2: MNHNY, SVGAGI (reference sequence). CDR3 in amino acids: CASSSYTEAFF. The CDR3 DNA is TGTGCCAGCAGTTCCTACACTGAAGCTTTCTTT.

The chain employs TRBV19 and TRBJ1-1; perhaps TRBD1 as D (5 bases). The CDR3 totals 17 residues. Germline CDR1 LNHDA, CDR2 SQIVND (reference sequence). Trimming left V 4 bases short and J 2 bases short, with 20 bases between. DNA of the CDR3: TGTGCCAGTAGTAACCCTACACAGCGGGGGATCAACACTGAAGCTTTCTTT. It is translated as CASSNPTQRGINTEAFF.

The genes are TRBV6-5 and TRBJ2-5, with unresolved D. The J call may be incorrect, as the DNA end agrees better with TRBJ2-7. This CDR3 has 12 residues. Germline V gives CDR1 MNHEY, CDR2 SVGAGI. The CDR3 coding sequence is TGTGCCAGCAGCAATGATATCTACGAGCAGTACTTC. Translation gives CASSNDIYEQYF.

The rearrangement joins TRBV9 to TRBJ1-1; 7 bases fit TRBD1. CDR3 length: 15 amino acids. Germline V gene data show CDR1 as SGDLS and CDR2 as YYNGEE. The V and J ends lost 1 base and 6 bases, in that order; junction bases with no gene match: 9. This CDR3 is CASSVQGGRGAEAFF. The CDR3 nucleotides are TGTGCCAGCAGCGTACAGGGGGGTCGTGGAGCTGAAGCTTTCTTT.

The chain is built from TRBV19 and TRBJ2-5, with 8 bases fitting TRBD1. With V trimmed by 5 bases and J by 5 bases, 7 bases remained unmatched. Germline V gene data show CDR1 as LNHDA and CDR2 as SQIVND (reference sequence). This CDR3 region has 14 residues. The CDR3 DNA follows: TGTGCCAGTAGTCCCCGGACAGGGATGGAGACCCAGTACTTC. Amino acid sequence: CASSPRTGMETQYF.

The chain links TRBV5-1 to TRBJ1-6, with 8 bases identical to TRBD1. Germline V gene sequence: CDR1 SGHRS, CDR2 YFSETQ. CDR3 length: 15 amino acids. Unmatched junction bases numbered 7, after V lost 1 base and J lost 10 bases. CDR3 DNA: TGCGCCAGCAGCTTGCGGGACAGGTTTGGGTCACCCCTCCACTTT. It codes for CASSLRDRFGSPLHF.

The chain links TRBV5-1 to TRBJ2-2; D is perhaps TRBD2 (5 bases). Germline CDR1 SGHRS, CDR2 YFSETQ. Trimming took 4 bases from V and 0 from J, leaving 13 bases between them. This CDR3 is 16 amino acids long. DNA of the CDR3: TGCGCCAGCAGCATAAACGGGAAACCGAACACCGGGGAGCTGTTTTTT. As protein: CASSINGKPNTGELFF.

The CDR3 loop is CASSGQLYEQYF. The CDR3 nucleotides are TGTGCCAGCAGCGGACAGCTCTACGAGCAGTACTTC. The chain carries TRBV11-2 and TRBJ2-7; a weak D match, TRBD1 (6 bases). The germline V gene encodes CDR1 SGHAT and CDR2 FQNNGV. V lost 5 bases to trimming and J lost 3 bases, with 8 bases between them. The CDR3 covers 12 residues. Supplemented by reference TRBV11-2 and TRBJ2-7, the full variable domain reads EAGVAQSPRYKIIEKRQSVAFWCNPISGHATLYWYQQILGQGPKLLIQFQNNGVVDDSQLPKDRFSAERLKGVDSTLKIQPAKLEDSAVYLCASSGQLYEQYFGPGTRLTVT.

The chain joins TRBV7-2 to TRBJ1-6, with D tentatively TRBD1 (5 bases). This CDR3 is built from 17 residues. Germline V CDR1 and CDR2: SGHTA, FQGNSA. The ends were cut back, 5 bases at V and 7 bases at J, with 21 bases in the middle. As DNA, the CDR3 is TGTGCCAGCAGCCAAGCAGGGATTGCAACGATCAATTCACCCCTCCACTTT. It yields the protein CASSQAGIATINSPLHF. The variable domain in full, with the rest retrieved from reference TRBV7-2 and TRBJ1-6, is GAGVSQSPSNKVTEKGKDVELRCDPISGHTALYWYRQSLGQGLEFLIYFQGNSAPDKSGLPSDRFSAERTGGSVSTLTIQRTQQEDSAVYLCASSQAGIATINSPLHFGNGTRLTVT.